The source of this T cell receptor beta chain is a study of blood T cell repertoires in COVID-19. Study overall: Both acute and convalescent COVID-19 samples were obtained from the United States, Italy and Spain.

Enrollment of patients from Seattle took place during active infection, with longitudinal follow-up. As handled by the study authors: Reference gene primers were amplified, and this amplification served to estimate nucleated cell counts. Generated by immunoSEQ multiplex PCR, the TCRdb table keeps only in-frame clones and is missing some. That table furnishes V, J and clone size, whereas the DNA furnished D and trimming. The sample lists 300,000 to 350,000 clones, approximately 92% occurring once. Trimming removed 3 bases at V and 2 bases at J, with 15 bases between. This CDR3 is 16 amino acids long. CDR1 is SGHRS and CDR2 is YFSETQ in the germline V gene.

Material: peripheral blood. The V and J genes are TRBV5-1 and TRBJ1-3, with a possible D match to TRBD1 (5 bases). This clonotype was obtained from a woman aged 25-40 years with COVID-19, enrolled during active disease. The DNA for the CDR3 is TGCGCCAGCAGCTGGGACGGGGGTGAAGCTGGAAACACCATATATTTT. Protein sequence: CASSWDGGEAGNTIYF.